Each of the 6 T cell receptor beta chains below was sequenced from the same sample in a study of early stage breast cancer tumors. Produced via immunoSEQ multiplex PCR; TCRdb's table is partial and in-frame only. The repertoire consists of approximately 31,000 clones, with roughly four fifths occurring once and the leading ten covering over 9.5%. Material for sequencing was breast tumor tissue. The receptors come from a person aged 25 to 39 with breast cancer.

This CDR3 reads CASSPLAGAPETQYF. In DNA, the CDR3 is TGTGCCAGCTCACCACTAGCGGGAGCCCCAGAGACCCAGTACTTC. The chain is built from TRBV18 and TRBJ2-5, with TRBD2 matching 9 bases. The CDR3 has 15 amino acids. Germline V lookup: CDR1 KGHSH, CDR2 LQKENI. The ends lost 1 base at V and 4 bases at J; junction bases unmatched: 4.

This clone has just one count. The chain uses TRBV7-9 and TRBJ2-3; tentatively, D is TRBD2 (5 bases). The germline V gene encodes CDR1 SEHNR and CDR2 FQNEAQ (reference sequence). The V and J ends lost 0 bases and 0 bases respectively, with 13 bases between them. The CDR3 extends over 17 amino acids. The CDR3 nucleotides are TGTGCCAGCAGCTTAGCGTGGGAGACCGAGAGCACAGATACGCAGTATTTT. Protein: CASSLAWETESTDTQYF.

J is TRBJ2-3 and V is TRBV7-2; possible D gene TRBD2, 6 bases. The ends were cut back, 0 bases at V and 6 bases at J, with 19 bases in the middle. The CDR3 extends over 17 amino acids. Germline CDR1 is SGHTA and CDR2 is FQGNSA. The CDR3, as DNA: TGTGCCAGCAGCTTAGCGGGCGGGGTTAGGGAAAGGGATACGCAGTATTTT. Its protein product is CASSLAGGVRERDTQYF.

The rearrangement uses TRBV5-4 and TRBJ1-1; D may be TRBD1 (5 bases). Trimming removed 0 bases from V and 5 bases from J, with 11 bases in between. CDR3 length: 14 residues. The V gene's germline CDR1 is SGHNT and CDR2 YYREEE (reference sequence). CDR3 in amino acids: CASSLAGGGTEAFF. CDR3 DNA: TGTGCCAGCAGCTTGGCCGGGGGGGGAACTGAAGCTTTCTTT. The full variable domain, its missing parts supplied by reference TRBV5-4 and TRBJ1-1, is ETGVTQSPTHLIKTRGQQVTLRCSSQSGHNTVSWYQQALGQGPQFIFQYYREEENGRGNFPPRFSGLQFPNYSSELNVNALELDDSALYLCASSLAGGGTEAFFGQGTRLTVV.

Here the CDR3 DNA reads TGTGCCTGGGATCTCGGACTAGCGGGAATCCAAGAGACCCAGTACTTC. This sequence encodes CAWDLGLAGIQETQYF. The chain has TRBV30 and TRBJ2-5; TRBD2 aligns across 12 bases. V gave up 5 bases and J gave up 1 base; unmatched junction bases: 8. Germline V gives CDR1 GTSNPN, CDR2 SVGIG (reference sequence). This CDR3 has 16 residues.

J is TRBJ1-1 and V is TRBV5-5; D uncertain. CDR3 length: 12 residues. V shed 4 bases and J shed 7 bases, with 11 bases lying between them. Looked up from germline, CDR1 is SGHKS and CDR2 is YYEKEE (reference sequence). CDR3 region: CASSPPAGEAFF. CDR3 coding DNA: TGTGCCAGCAGCCCCCCGGCGGGTGAAGCTTTCTTT.